These 21 T cell receptor beta chains were all obtained from the same sample, sequenced in a study of shared clonotypes between healthy human individuals. The table came from immunoSEQ multiplex PCR; TCRdb's copy has only in-frame clones and leaves some out. This sample has hundreds of thousands of clones, with approximately 75% found just once. Sequences were obtained from memory CD4+ T cells sorted from blood. The subset here: CD45RA-negative fraction. All receptors come from a woman younger than 45 in good health.

The chain joins TRBV2 to TRBJ2-7; TRBD1 matches at 8 bases. This CDR3 comprises 12 residues. V shed 6 bases and J 5 bases; nucleotides not matched to a gene: 3. Germline CDR1 is SNHLY and CDR2 is FYNNEI. The CDR3 sequence is CASRGQGHEQYF. The CDR3 DNA reads as TGTGCCAGCAGAGGACAGGGCCACGAGCAGTACTTC.

This sequence joins TRBV7-9 and TRBJ1-1; D gene unclear. The CDR3 spans 13 residues. V gave up 1 base and J gave up 5 bases, with 8 bases separating them. Germline values: CDR1 SEHNR, CDR2 FQNEAQ (reference sequence). The CDR3 protein is CASSLGGETEAFF. The CDR3 bases are TGTGCCAGCAGCTTAGGGGGTGAAACTGAAGCTTTCTTT. Using reference TRBV7-9 and TRBJ1-1 for the parts outside the CDR3, the full variable domain is DTGVSQNPRHKITKRGQNVTFRCDPISEHNRLYWYRQTLGQGPEFLTYFQNEAQLEKSRLLSDRFSAERPKGSFSTLEIQRTEQGDSAMYLCASSLGGETEAFFGQGTRLTVV.

The rearrangement links TRBV5-1 to TRBJ2-3; D not resolved. This CDR3 region has 15 residues. V was cut by 0 bases and J by 2 bases, with 10 bases left in between. Germline CDR1 is SGHRS and CDR2 is YFSETQ. The DNA for the CDR3 is TGCGCCAGCAGCTTGGGACGCCCGGCCACAGATACGCAGTATTTT. Its protein product is CASSLGRPATDTQYF.

The chain joins TRBV25-1 to TRBJ2-3; 12 bases fit TRBD2. The CDR3 totals 17 residues. J gave up 4 bases and V 4 bases, and 9 bases lay outside the gene matches. Germline CDR1 reads MGHDK; CDR2 reads SYGVNS. Written as DNA, the CDR3 is TGTGCCAGCAGTGCCTCCGCGACTAGCGGGAGTTCAGATACGCAGTATTTT. Translation: CASSASATSGSSDTQYF.

J is TRBJ1-1 and V is TRBV2; D gene ambiguous. CDR1 SNHLY and CDR2 FYNNEI come from the germline V gene. The CDR3 spans 14 residues. V was pared by 6 bases and J by 0 bases, with 11 bases between. CDR3 region: CASSALHLNTEAFF. The CDR3 DNA reads as TGTGCCAGCAGCGCCCTACACCTGAACACTGAAGCTTTCTTT.

The chain uses TRBV4-1 and TRBJ1-5; 10 nucleotides align to TRBD1. CDR3 length equals 17 residues. Per the germline V gene, CDR1 is MGHRA and CDR2 is YSYEKL. With 4 bases clipped from V and 6 bases from J, the junction kept 12 bases outside the gene matches. The CDR3 DNA sequence: TGCGCCAGCAGCCTCACATTCGGACAGGGGGATAGTCAGCCCCAGCATTTT. Protein sequence: CASSLTFGQGDSQPQHF.

This chain connects TRBV30 to TRBJ1-3, with unresolved D. This CDR3 has 13 amino acids. V was shortened by 3 bases and J by 4 bases, with 10 bases between the two germline ends. Germline loops: CDR1 GTSNPN, CDR2 SVGIG (reference sequence). Written as DNA, the CDR3 is TGTGCCTGGAGGTCTTCGGGAGGAAACACCATATATTTT. Protein sequence: CAWRSSGGNTIYF.

The V gene is TRBV7-2, the J gene TRBJ2-1; 9 bases fit TRBD2. The junction had 14 bases not matched to a gene; V was cut back by 7 bases and J by 7 bases. The CDR3 runs 16 residues. Germline CDR1 reads SGHTA; CDR2 reads FQGNSA. CDR3 nucleotide sequence: TGTGCCAGCATCAAAGAAACAGGACTAGCGAAAAATGAGCAGTTCTTC. The encoded protein is CASIKETGLAKNEQFF.

This CDR3 is CASSFDRGGGYTF. The CDR3 DNA is TGTGCCAGCAGCTTCGACAGGGGCGGTGGCTACACCTTC. The chain carries TRBV7-9 and TRBJ1-2, with 8 bases that match TRBD1. The CDR3 contains 13 residues. Germline V CDR1 and CDR2: SEHNR, FQNEAQ (reference sequence). V lost 3 bases and J lost 7; bases outside the gene matches: 4.

In its sample, this clone was seen a few times. The chain employs TRBV19 and TRBJ2-1; tentative D call: TRBD2 (6 bases). This CDR3 has 14 residues. The V and J ends lost 5 bases and 9 bases respectively, with 17 bases between them. In germline, CDR1 is LNHDA, CDR2 SQIVND (reference sequence). The CDR3 DNA is TGTGCCAGTAGTCCGGGGGTGATAATAGGTGAGCAGTTCTTC. Its translation is CASSPGVIIGEQFF.

There are a few counts of this clone. The rearrangement uses TRBV27 and TRBJ1-1; no clear D gene. Germline V CDR1 and CDR2: MNHEY, SMNVEV (reference sequence). This CDR3 comprises 14 residues. V was cut by 5 bases and J by 2 bases, with 12 bases left in between. CDR3 sequence (DNA): TGTGCCAGCAGTACCCGACAACCCAACACTGAAGCTTTCTTT. Its translation is CASSTRQPNTEAFF.

This chain links TRBV7-9 with TRBJ2-2; D possibly corresponds to TRBD2 (5 bases). The CDR3 loop spans 15 amino acids. The V gene lost 3 bases and the J gene lost 4 bases, with 12 bases spanning the gap. CDR1 SEHNR and CDR2 FQNEAQ come from the germline V gene (reference sequence). The CDR3 sequence is CASSFGVPGTGELFF. CDR3 DNA: TGTGCCAGCAGCTTCGGGGTTCCTGGCACCGGGGAGCTGTTTTTT.

About this clone: Just one base apart from a much larger clone, this may be a read error. The chain uses TRBV28 and TRBJ2-5; D uncertain. This CDR3 has 11 amino acids. Germline CDR1 MDHEN, CDR2 SYDVKM. Trimming left V 6 bases short and J 5 bases short, with 7 bases between. CDR3 sequence: CASSHGETQYF. As DNA, the CDR3 is TGTGCCAGCAGCCACGGGGAGACCCAGTACTTC.

In this sample, this clone turned up many times. Other DNA sequences in the sample encode the same CDR3. The chain combines TRBV5-1 with TRBJ2-1; 7 bases fit TRBD2. The CDR3 consists of 15 residues. Germline trimming cut 1 base from V and 2 bases from J; bases unmatched to any gene: 3. CDR1 and CDR2 from the germline V gene are SGHRS and YFSETQ. The CDR3 spells CASSLTSAAYNEQFF. CDR3 in DNA: TGCGCCAGCAGCTTGACTAGCGCGGCCTACAATGAGCAGTTCTTC. Full variable domain (outside the CDR3, taken from reference TRBV5-1 and TRBJ2-1): KAGVTQTPRYLIKTRGQQVTLSCSPISGHRSVSWYQQTPGQGLQFLFEYFSETQRNKGNFPGRFSGRQFSNSRSEMNVSTLELGDSALYLCASSLTSAAYNEQFFGPGTRLTVL.

This clone was seen more than once but under ten times. DNA for the CDR3: TGCGCCAGCAGCCAAGATATAGTACGCGGGAGGGCCGCCTACGAGCAGTACTTC. Translating it yields CASSQDIVRGRAAYEQYF. The genes are TRBV4-1 and TRBJ2-7; 9 bases map to TRBD2. The V gene end was trimmed by 0 bases and the J gene end by 2 bases; junction bases not matched to a gene: 11. The CDR3 runs to 18 residues. Germline values: CDR1 MGHRA, CDR2 YSYEKL.

V is TRBV18 and J is TRBJ2-7, with TRBD2 identical over 11 bases. CDR3 length: 15 residues. V dropped 3 bases and J dropped 3; count of bases not matched to a gene: 4. Germline-derived CDR1 and CDR2 are KGHSH and LQKENI. The CDR3 sequence is CASSPQLAGDYEQYF. The CDR3 nucleotides are TGTGCCAGCTCACCCCAACTAGCGGGAGACTACGAGCAGTACTTC.

The chain recombines TRBV28 with TRBJ1-1; D is unresolved. Per germline, CDR1 MDHEN and CDR2 SYDVKM. The CDR3 covers 15 residues. Trimming took 2 bases from V and 4 from J, leaving 14 bases between them. The CDR3 region has the DNA TGTGCCAGCAGTTTAGAGCCCCCAATGTCCACTGAAGCTTTCTTT. The encoded protein is CASSLEPPMSTEAFF.

This clone was counted a few times. The chain couples TRBV5-1 to TRBJ2-7; TRBD2 aligns across 7 bases. V was clipped by 4 bases and J by 6 bases; unmatched bases: 10. Germline V gene data show CDR1 as SGHRS and CDR2 as YFSETQ. CDR3 length: 14 amino acids. The CDR3 nucleotides are TGCGCCAGCAGCCTCGGGACTATGGGACTCGAGCAGTACTTC. It encodes CASSLGTMGLEQYF.

The rearrangement joins TRBV28 to TRBJ2-7; 15 bases map to TRBD2. Trimming took 3 bases from V and 5 from J; bases not matched to a gene: 11. This CDR3 has 18 amino acids. Germline CDR1 reads MDHEN; CDR2 reads SYDVKM. CDR3 sequence (DNA): TGTGCCAGCAGTTTTCCTGGACTAGCGGGAGGGCCCTGGAACGAGCAGTACTTC. As protein: CASSFPGLAGGPWNEQYF.

The rearrangement links TRBV5-6 to TRBJ2-2, with D perhaps matching TRBD1 (5 bases). CDR3 length: 16 amino acids. Between the trimmed V and J ends, which lost 4 bases and 4 bases, there was a span of 17 bases. Germline V gene lookup returns CDR1 SGHDT and CDR2 YYEEEE. In DNA, the CDR3 is TGTGCCAGCAGCAGGGATAGGGGAACGGGCACCGGGGAGCTGTTTTTT. Protein product: CASSRDRGTGTGELFF.

This sequence joins TRBV25-1 and TRBJ2-2, with a possible D match to TRBD2 (6 bases). This CDR3 comprises 16 residues. Deletions cut 10 bases from V and 5 bases from J, with 23 bases between. Germline CDR1 and CDR2: MGHDK and SYGVNS. CDR3 DNA sequence: TGTGCCACTAAGAATTCCTCAGGAGGGGCTACCGGGGAGCTGTTTTTT. It specifies CATKNSSGGATGELFF.